This TCR beta chain derives from a study of identical twins. CDR1 and CDR2 from the germline V gene are SGHTA and FQGNSA. Trimming stripped 5 bases from V and 3 bases from J, with 14 bases between. The CDR3 is 14 amino acids. TCRdb itself ran the 5' RACE reads through MiXCR, one entry per CDR3 protein. This sample has fewer than 250,000 distinct CDR3 sequences; approximately 9% occur once, and the top ten carry around 5%. This sequence originates from a woman aged 18-29 years in good health. The V gene is TRBV7-2, the J gene TRBJ2-7; D perhaps matches TRBD2 (6 bases). Sequencing was performed on memory (CD45RO+) T cells sorted from blood. This CDR3 is CASSTPGTFYEQYF. The CDR3 coding sequence is TGTGCCAGCAGCACCCCGGGGACTTTCTACGAGCAGTACTTC.